Listed here are 18 T cell receptor beta chains from one sample, sequenced in a study of CD8 T cells in Susac syndrome. When the RNA was reverse transcribed, random hexamers were used with an input of roughly 0.45 to 1 ug. A single record per CDR3 protein comes from TCRdb applying MiXCR to the immunoSEQ multiplex PCR reads. The data show approximately 300,000 distinct CDR3 sequences, about 82% seen once. The sample taken for sequencing was CD8+ T cells from PBMCs. The receptor set was obtained from a human donor with multiple sclerosis.

This chain links TRBV6-2 or TRBV6-3 with TRBJ2-7, with TRBD2 matching over 12 bases. The J segment lost 3 bases and the V segment lost 4 bases, leaving 7 bases of the junction unmatched. The CDR3 length is 16 residues. The V gene's germline CDR1 is MNHEY and CDR2 SVGEGT. The CDR3 DNA is TGTGCCAGCAGTTGGAGTCGGACTAGCGGGAACTACGAGCAGTACTTC. Amino acid sequence: CASSWSRTSGNYEQYF.

J is TRBJ2-1 and V is TRBV5-1; 8 bases map to TRBD1. The junction had 5 bases not matched to a gene; V was cut back by 6 bases and J by 3 bases. CDR1 is SGHRS and CDR2 is YFSETQ in the germline V gene. This CDR3 is built from 14 residues. In DNA form, the CDR3 reads TGCGCCAGCACTAGCACAGGGGGCTACAATGAGCAGTTCTTC. It specifies CASTSTGGYNEQFF.

The sample holds a few counts of this clonotype. The V call is TRBV4-3, the J call TRBJ2-3; D possibly corresponds to TRBD2 (6 bases). In germline, CDR1 is LGHNA, CDR2 YSLEER. Trimming shortened V by 0 bases and J by 4 bases, and 14 bases separated the two germline ends. The CDR3 has 16 residues. The CDR3 sequence is CASSQDETRGSDTQYF. The CDR3 nucleotides are TGCGCCAGCAGCCAAGATGAGACTAGGGGATCAGATACGCAGTATTTT.

This clonotype occurred a few times. The chain is built from TRBV28 and TRBJ2-2; D perhaps matches TRBD2 (5 bases). Germline lookup yields CDR1 MDHEN and CDR2 SYDVKM. The CDR3 spans 14 residues. V was pared by 6 bases and J by 6 bases, with 14 bases between. In nucleotides, the CDR3 is TGTGCCAGCAGCTTTACTAGTCGGGCCGGGGAGCTGTTTTTT. Encoded protein: CASSFTSRAGELFF.

The chain is built from TRBV28 and TRBJ2-1, with D unclear. Germline V gene lookup returns CDR1 MDHEN and CDR2 SYDVKM. The CDR3 is made up of 13 amino acids. V was cut by 6 bases and J by 0 bases, with 6 bases left in between. CDR3: CASRADSYNEQFF. In nucleotides, the CDR3 is TGTGCCAGCAGGGCAGACTCCTACAATGAGCAGTTCTTC.

This sequence joins TRBV28 and TRBJ1-1; D ambiguous. The CDR3 spans 15 residues. Germline V gene data show CDR1 as MDHEN and CDR2 as SYDVKM. The germline V and J ends were trimmed by 7 bases and 3 bases, with 18 bases remaining between them. This CDR3 reads CASTATTIMDTEAFF. The CDR3 region has the DNA TGTGCCAGCACCGCGACAACGATAATGGACACTGAAGCTTTCTTT.

The chain carries TRBV12-3 or TRBV12-4 and TRBJ2-1, with D uncertain. V was cut by 6 bases and J by 8 bases, with 17 bases left in between. The CDR3 spans 14 residues. The CDR3: CASSPPLDPDEQFF. The DNA for the CDR3 is TGTGCCAGCAGCCCCCCTTTAGATCCGGATGAGCAGTTCTTC.

The J gene is TRBJ1-1, the V gene TRBV12-5; D gene unclear. The germline V gene has CDR1 LGHNT and CDR2 FRNRAP. This CDR3 region has 13 residues. The V end lost 3 bases, the J end lost 1 base, and 6 bases lay between the germline ends. The CDR3 coding sequence is TGTGCTAGTGGTTTCACCGGGAACACTGAAGCTTTCTTT. Protein: CASGFTGNTEAFF.

The chain has TRBV6-5 and TRBJ2-1; D is perhaps TRBD2 (6 bases). Germline V gene data show CDR1 as MNHEY and CDR2 as SVGAGI. The CDR3 covers 18 residues. V was trimmed by 0 bases and J by 8 bases, leaving 23 bases between them. The CDR3 nucleotides read TGTGCCAGCAGTTACTCGGGGAGTTTAGCGGCAAGGGGACATGAGCAGTTCTTC. Its translation: CASSYSGSLAARGHEQFF.

The chain links TRBV5-1 to TRBJ2-7, with 12 bases that match TRBD1. J gave up 3 bases and V 5 bases, and 6 bases lay outside the gene matches. CDR1 SGHRS and CDR2 YFSETQ come from the germline V gene. The CDR3 runs 15 residues. CDR3 coding DNA: TGCGCCAGCAGGCCGGGACAGGGGGCTCACTACGAGCAGTACTTC. As protein: CASRPGQGAHYEQYF.

The rearrangement uses TRBV25-1 and TRBJ2-2; weak D call: TRBD2 (6 bases). This CDR3 is built from 15 residues. CDR1 is MGHDK, CDR2 SYGVNS, per germline. Trimming shortened V by 4 bases and J by 4 bases, and 13 bases separated the two germline ends. The CDR3 reads CASSVTGSFTGELFF. The CDR3 nucleotides are TGTGCCAGCAGTGTTACCGGGAGCTTCACCGGGGAGCTGTTTTTT.

The gene calls are TRBV6-2 or TRBV6-3 and TRBJ2-7; 15 nucleotides align to TRBD2. Unmatched junction bases numbered 14, after V lost 0 bases and J lost 2 bases. The CDR3 has 21 residues. The V gene's germline CDR1 is MNHEY and CDR2 SVGEGT. The CDR3 DNA sequence: TGTGCCAGCAGTTACTCTGGGTATCCCGGGACTAGCGGGAGGACTACCTACGAGCAGTACTTC. Translating gives CASSYSGYPGTSGRTTYEQYF.

The chain has TRBV28 and TRBJ1-2, with TRBD1 as a possible D gene (6 bases). This CDR3 has 14 residues. Per the germline V gene, CDR1 is MDHEN and CDR2 is SYDVKM. V was pared by 8 bases and J by 4 bases, with 17 bases between. CDR3 nucleotides: TGTGCCAGCGGGGGGCATGGACAGATCTATGGCTACACCTTC. Translation: CASGGHGQIYGYTF.

The chain links TRBV24-1 to TRBJ2-7; D is uncertain. The length of the CDR3 is 15 residues. Germline-derived CDR1 and CDR2 are KGHDR and SFDVKD. The V end was cut by 1 base, the J end by 5 bases, with 14 bases between. The DNA for the CDR3 is TGTGCCACCAGTGATTTTGGGGTTGGTGTAGACGAGCAGTACTTC. Its protein product is CATSDFGVGVDEQYF.

The chain carries TRBV12-3 or TRBV12-4 and TRBJ2-3; D gene uncertain. The germline V and J ends were trimmed by 2 bases and 5 bases, with 5 bases remaining between them. The CDR3 spans 12 residues. This CDR3 is CASSLPGDTQYF. CDR3 bases: TGTGCCAGCAGTTTACCCGGAGATACGCAGTATTTT.

CDR3 sequence (DNA): TGTGCCAGCAGTCAAATCGGGGGCTACAATGAGCAGTTCTTC. This encodes CASSQIGGYNEQFF. The V call is TRBV25-1, the J call TRBJ2-1, with D tentatively TRBD2 (6 bases). The V gene's germline CDR1 is MGHDK and CDR2 SYGVNS. V lost 5 bases, J lost 3 bases, and 11 bases lay in between. The CDR3 extends over 14 amino acids.

For this clonotype: A junction boundary mismatches the germline segment, possibly from a read error. V and J are TRBV5-1 and TRBJ1-1; D gene unclear. Per the germline V gene, CDR1 is SGHRS and CDR2 is YFSETQ. The CDR3 has 12 residues. The CDR3 DNA sequence: TGCGCCGGCAGCCCAGGTAACACTGAAGCTTTCTTT. This codes for CAGSPGNTEAFF.

The chain recombines TRBV4-3 with TRBJ2-5, with 13 bases lining up with TRBD2. The length of the CDR3 is 17 residues. V lost 0 bases and J lost 5; bases outside the gene matches: 6. Germline CDR1 reads LGHNA; CDR2 reads YSLEER. The CDR3 here is CASSQDRLAGGGETQYF. CDR3 bases: TGCGCCAGCAGCCAAGATAGACTAGCGGGAGGAGGCGAGACCCAGTACTTC.